The 28 T cell receptor beta chains presented below share a single source sample, sequenced in a study of T cell responses to AZD1222 COVID-19 vaccine. The protocol was immunoSEQ multiplex PCR, while the TCRdb copy is restricted to in-frame clones and leaves out a portion. The table records 150,000 or so clones, 94% of them present only once. The sequenced sample was peripheral blood, obtained on day 0 of AZD1222 vaccination. These receptors originate from an adult in good health.

This chain links TRBV6-5 with TRBJ1-2; TRBD1 might be the D (5 bases). Trimming took 2 bases from V and 11 from J, leaving 15 bases between them. Germline V gives CDR1 MNHEY, CDR2 SVGAGI. This CDR3 contains 13 residues. Here the CDR3 reads CASSYPGTGRYTF. The CDR3 DNA reads TGTGCCAGCAGTTACCCTGGGACGGGACGGTACACCTTC.

The CDR3 nucleotides are TGTGCCAGCGGACGAGGACTAGCGGGGGACAATGAGCAGTTCTTC. Translation: CASGRGLAGDNEQFF. This chain links TRBV27 with TRBJ2-1; 13 positions match TRBD2. The CDR3 runs to 15 residues. V lost 8 bases, J lost 5 bases, and 6 bases stayed unmatched. The germline gives CDR1 MNHEY, CDR2 SMNVEV (reference sequence).

The chain joins TRBV10-3 to TRBJ2-3; tentative D call: TRBD2 (6 bases). V lost 8 bases to trimming and J lost 2 bases, with 17 bases between them. CDR3 size: 15 residues. Per germline, CDR1 ENHRY and CDR2 SYGVKD. The CDR3 DNA reads TGTGCCATCTCAGTTGGGACTTCCGACACAGATACGCAGTATTTT. It yields the protein CAISVGTSDTDTQYF.

This chain links TRBV29-1 with TRBJ1-1; D gene uncertain. Germline V CDR1 and CDR2: SQVTM, ANQGSEA. The CDR3 is 14 residues long. V was clipped by 3 bases and J by 0 bases, with 11 bases between them. The CDR3 nucleotides are TGCAGCGTTGATTATGGGCAGGTGAACACTGAAGCTTTCTTT. Its translation: CSVDYGQVNTEAFF.

The chain has TRBV6-5 and TRBJ2-1; the D call may be TRBD1 or TRBD2 (6 bases each). CDR1 is MNHEY and CDR2 is SVGAGI in the germline V gene. V was clipped by 11 bases and J by 0 bases, with 14 bases between them. This CDR3 is built from 14 residues. CDR3 region: CAGGGPSSYNEQFF. CDR3 nucleotide sequence: TGTGCCGGAGGGGGTCCTAGCTCCTACAATGAGCAGTTCTTC.

The J gene is TRBJ1-6, the V gene TRBV5-1; D unclear. CDR1 is SGHRS and CDR2 is YFSETQ in the germline V gene. The V and J ends lost 4 bases and 10 bases respectively, with 9 bases between them. The CDR3 sequence is 12 residues long. The CDR3 reads CASSAERSPLHF. In DNA, the CDR3 is TGCGCCAGCAGCGCCGAACGGTCACCCCTCCACTTT. The full variable domain, completed using reference TRBV5-1 and TRBJ1-6, is KAGVTQTPRYLIKTRGQQVTLSCSPISGHRSVSWYQQTPGQGLQFLFEYFSETQRNKGNFPGRFSGRQFSNSRSEMNVSTLELGDSALYLCASSAERSPLHFGNGTRLTVT.

The chain joins TRBV27 to TRBJ2-7, with D tentatively TRBD1 (5 bases). Germline loops: CDR1 MNHEY, CDR2 SMNVEV (reference sequence). The length of the CDR3 is 15 residues. V gave up 0 bases and J gave up 4 bases, with 13 bases separating them. This chain's CDR3 is CASSLSGQVIYEQYF. For the CDR3, the DNA is TGTGCCAGCAGTTTATCGGGGCAGGTAATATACGAGCAGTACTTC.

The chain has TRBV5-1 and TRBJ2-5; no clear D. V lost 0 bases to trimming and J lost 1 base, with 7 bases between them. Germline V lookup: CDR1 SGHRS, CDR2 YFSETQ. The CDR3 spans 14 residues. The CDR3 nucleotides are TGCGCCAGCAGCTTGGAATGGACCCAAGAGACCCAGTACTTC. Encoded protein: CASSLEWTQETQYF. The full variable domain, in which reference TRBV5-1 and TRBJ2-5 provide the parts outside the CDR3, is KAGVTQTPRYLIKTRGQQVTLSCSPISGHRSVSWYQQTPGQGLQFLFEYFSETQRNKGNFPGRFSGRQFSNSRSEMNVSTLELGDSALYLCASSLEWTQETQYFGPGTRLLVL.

The chain carries TRBV27 and TRBJ2-7; TRBD2 is a possible D gene (6 bases). Per germline, CDR1 MNHEY and CDR2 SMNVEV (reference sequence). The CDR3 contains 14 residues. Trimming left V 0 bases short and J 9 bases short, with 15 bases between. CDR3 nucleotide sequence: TGTGCCAGCAGTTTATCGATGGTAGCGGAAGGGCAGTACTTC. This encodes CASSLSMVAEGQYF.

The V gene is TRBV28, the J gene TRBJ2-5, with no clear D. The CDR3 totals 15 residues. The V and J ends lost 4 bases and 5 bases respectively, with 17 bases between them. CDR1 and CDR2 (germline): MDHEN, SYDVKM. The CDR3 sequence: CASSSPHTGGETQYF. Here the CDR3 DNA reads TGTGCCAGCAGTTCCCCCCACACGGGCGGTGAGACCCAGTACTTC.

V gene TRBV7-2 combines with J gene TRBJ1-2; D is unclear. There are 13 residues in the CDR3. Germline V gene sequence: CDR1 SGHTA, CDR2 FQGNSA. Trimming took off 6 bases at V and 7 bases at J, with 15 bases between the two ends. The CDR3 loop reads CASSPTRPSGYTF. Written as DNA, the CDR3 is TGTGCCAGCAGTCCGACACGCCCGAGTGGCTACACCTTC.

This clone was observed a handful of times. This chain uses TRBV29-1 with TRBJ1-2; weak D call: TRBD1 (5 bases). This CDR3 contains 13 residues. Trimming took off 3 bases at V and 3 bases at J, with 11 bases between the two ends. CDR1 and CDR2 from the germline V gene are SQVTM and ANQGSEA. The CDR3 reads CSVDEGLDYGYTF. The CDR3 bases are TGCAGCGTTGACGAGGGGTTGGACTATGGCTACACCTTC.

DNA for the CDR3: TGCGCCAGCAGCCAAGAAGGGGCCTATGGCTACACCTTC. It is translated as CASSQEGAYGYTF. J is TRBJ1-2 and V is TRBV4-1, with D perhaps TRBD1 (5 bases). V was shortened by 0 bases and J by 4 bases, with 6 bases between the two germline ends. CDR3 length: 13 residues. Looked up from germline, CDR1 is MGHRA and CDR2 is YSYEKL.

V gene TRBV6-1 combines with J gene TRBJ1-6; 8 bases line up with TRBD1. V was clipped by 3 bases and J by 9 bases; unmatched bases: 13. Germline V lookup: CDR1 MNHNS, CDR2 SASEGT. The CDR3 length is 17 residues. The CDR3 bases are TGTGCCAGCAGTGATATACCGGGACAGGCCGCAGCTTCACCCCTCCACTTT. It translates to CASSDIPGQAAASPLHF.

The chain combines TRBV11-3 with TRBJ1-2; 8 nucleotides align to TRBD1. CDR3 length: 20 amino acids. With 6 bases clipped from V and 1 base from J, the junction kept 22 bases outside the gene matches. Germline CDR1 reads SGHNT; CDR2 reads YENEEA. The CDR3 loop reads CASSCSPGDRKTHVNYGYTF. The CDR3 bases are TGTGCCAGCAGTTGCTCCCCTGGGGACAGGAAGACGCATGTTAACTATGGCTACACCTTC.

The chain has TRBV7-9 and TRBJ2-1; D tentatively reads TRBD1 or TRBD2 (5 bases each). Germline V gene data show CDR1 as SEHNR and CDR2 as FQNEAQ (reference sequence). V shed 5 bases and J shed 10 bases, with 18 bases lying between them. This CDR3 is 14 amino acids long. The CDR3 sequence is CASSPGTSGVEQFF. The CDR3 DNA follows: TGTGCCAGCAGCCCCGGGACCTCCGGGGTGGAGCAGTTCTTC. The full variable domain, rest sourced from reference TRBV7-9 and TRBJ2-1, is DTGVSQNPRHKITKRGQNVTFRCDPISEHNRLYWYRQTLGQGPEFLTYFQNEAQLEKSRLLSDRFSAERPKGSFSTLEIQRTEQGDSAMYLCASSPGTSGVEQFFGPGTRLTVL.

The gene calls are TRBV6-4 and TRBJ2-7; 7 bases agree with TRBD2. V trimming: 5 bases; J trimming: 3 bases; junction bases outside the gene matches: 10. Germline values: CDR1 MRHNA, CDR2 SNTAGT. CDR3 length equals 15 residues. As DNA, the CDR3 is TGTGCCAGCAGTCCTCCCCTAGCGGAGAACTACGAGCAGTACTTC. Protein sequence: CASSPPLAENYEQYF.

The chain couples TRBV7-2 to TRBJ1-1, with D hard to call. This CDR3 spans 15 amino acids. Trimming removed 0 bases at V and 1 base at J, with 9 bases between. Germline CDR1 is SGHTA and CDR2 is FQGNSA. CDR3 amino acids: CASSLAPGRNTEAFF. The CDR3 bases are TGTGCCAGCAGCTTAGCCCCCGGCCGGAACACTGAAGCTTTCTTT.

This chain links TRBV2 with TRBJ1-3; 10 bases align to TRBD1. The CDR3 is 16 residues long. V lost 5 bases and J lost 0; bases outside the gene matches: 4. The V gene's germline CDR1 is SNHLY and CDR2 FYNNEI. In nucleotides, the CDR3 is TGTGCCAGCAGTCTGCGGACAGGGGGCTCTGGAAACACCATATATTTT. Translated: CASSLRTGGSGNTIYF.

The J gene is TRBJ1-2, the V gene TRBV6-5; a weak D match, TRBD1 (5 bases). Germline V lookup: CDR1 MNHEY, CDR2 SVGAGI. The CDR3 is 13 amino acids. Trimming cost V 2 bases and J 7 bases, with 11 bases left between them. For the CDR3, the DNA is TGTGCCAGCAGTTACCGTCAGGGTGGTGGCTACACCTTC. This translates into CASSYRQGGGYTF.

The chain recombines TRBV5-1 with TRBJ2-5, with unresolved D. The V end lost 0 bases, the J end lost 1 base, and 7 bases lay between the germline ends. CDR1 and CDR2 from the germline V gene are SGHRS and YFSETQ. The CDR3 has 14 residues. CDR3 coding DNA: TGCGCCAGCAGCTTGGGAAGGGTCCAAGAGACCCAGTACTTC. Translating gives CASSLGRVQETQYF.

The chain joins TRBV5-1 to TRBJ2-2; 9 nucleotides agree with TRBD1. In germline, CDR1 is SGHRS, CDR2 YFSETQ. Unmatched junction bases numbered 8, after V lost 5 bases and J lost 6 bases. The CDR3 runs 15 residues. The CDR3 reads CASRLWTGEAGELFF. The CDR3 DNA follows: TGCGCCAGCAGGCTCTGGACAGGGGAGGCCGGGGAGCTGTTTTTT.

This clone was counted a single time. The V call is TRBV7-9, the J call TRBJ2-7; 13 bases are shared with TRBD2. This CDR3 spans 16 amino acids. The V gene end was trimmed by 4 bases and the J gene end by 5 bases; junction bases not matched to a gene: 8. Germline CDR1 and CDR2: SEHNR and FQNEAQ (reference sequence). The CDR3 loop reads CASSSPRTSGSNEQYF. The CDR3 nucleotides are TGTGCCAGCAGCTCCCCTAGGACTAGCGGGAGTAACGAGCAGTACTTC.

This chain links TRBV7-2 with TRBJ1-5; no clear D gene. The germline gives CDR1 SGHTA, CDR2 FQGNSA. Deletions cut 3 bases from V and 7 bases from J, with 7 bases between. This CDR3 region has 12 residues. This chain's CDR3 is CASSFLGQPQHF. Here the CDR3 DNA reads TGTGCCAGCAGCTTCTTGGGCCAGCCCCAGCATTTT.

As DNA, the CDR3 is TGTGCCACCAGTGAAACAGGGGGAAACACTGAAGCTTTCTTT. It codes for CATSETGGNTEAFF. The chain has TRBV24-1 and TRBJ1-1, with TRBD1 identical over 8 bases. V lost 4 bases, J lost 2 bases, and 2 bases stayed unmatched. Germline V gene lookup returns CDR1 KGHDR and CDR2 SFDVKD. This CDR3 spans 14 amino acids.

V gene TRBV19 combines with J gene TRBJ1-1; D might be TRBD1 (5 bases). Germline lookup yields CDR1 LNHDA and CDR2 SQIVND (reference sequence). V gave up 7 bases and J gave up 8 bases, with 14 bases separating them. The CDR3 has 12 residues. The CDR3 coding sequence is TGTGCCAGTACCTGGGGCCAAGCCGAAGCTTTCTTT. Translated: CASTWGQAEAFF.

The chain joins TRBV6-5 to TRBJ1-3, with D perhaps matching TRBD1 (5 bases). From germline, CDR1 is MNHEY and CDR2 SVGAGI. The CDR3 runs 14 residues. The germline V and J ends were trimmed by 2 bases and 3 bases, with 8 bases remaining between them. In DNA form, the CDR3 reads TGTGCCAGCAGTTACGGGGCAGGTGGAAACACCATATATTTT. This codes for CASSYGAGGNTIYF.

This clone came up a few times. This chain joins TRBV7-6 and TRBJ2-1, with D perhaps TRBD2 (5 bases). Trimming left V 3 bases short and J 3 bases short, with 12 bases between. From germline, CDR1 is SGHVS and CDR2 FNYEAQ. This CDR3 comprises 15 residues. The CDR3 DNA is TGTGCCAGCAGCTTGGGTACTAGGGACTACAATGAGCAGTTCTTC. Translated: CASSLGTRDYNEQFF.